Included here is one T cell receptor (beta chain) sequence, with context. Its antigen is undetermined. The data were taken from a study of T-cell memory formation after mild COVID-19. Constant-segment primers served in 5'RACE that generated TCR alpha and TCR beta cDNA libraries bearing sample barcodes and UMIs. TCRdb redid the calling of the 5' RACE reads with MiXCR, one entry per CDR3 protein. The sample holds about 470,000 distinct CDR3 sequences, around 25% seen once. V lost 4 bases and J lost 3, with 13 bases in between. The CDR3 loop spans 14 amino acids. The germline V gene encodes CDR1 SGHRS and CDR2 YFSETQ. Points from the study as a whole: Whereas later expanders leaned CD4+, clones contracting day 15 to 85 showed a balanced CD4/CD8 makeup.

V and J are TRBV5-1 and TRBJ1-2; perhaps TRBD1 as D (6 bases). The TCR comes from an adult woman who had mild COVID-19 (a few samples of this study predate the infection). Cell type and time point are not known. Sequencing was done on a sample of PBMCs or a T cell subset sorted from them (not recorded which). CDR3 protein: CASSTGGADYGYTF. DNA of the CDR3: TGCGCCAGCAGCACCGGGGGGGCTGACTATGGCTACACCTTC.